Included here is one TCR beta chain sequence, with context. The V and J ends lost 5 bases and 0 bases respectively, with 15 bases between them. There are 17 residues in the CDR3. Per germline, CDR1 SGHTS and CDR2 YDEGEE. This entry comes from a study of cytomegalovirus exposure and HLA in healthy donors. The data were produced by immunoSEQ multiplex PCR, yet TCRdb's version contains in-frame clones alone and is incomplete. The table has approximately 72,000 clones, 85% to 95% seen once. This sequence originates from a woman aged 18 to 35 in good health and CMV-seronegative. This chain uses TRBV5-8 with TRBJ2-6; D not resolved. Material: PBMCs. The CDR3 DNA reads as TGTGCCAGCAGGATGGCCTCCCCCATCTCTGGGGCCAACGTCCTGACTTTC. Translated: CASRMASPISGANVLTF.